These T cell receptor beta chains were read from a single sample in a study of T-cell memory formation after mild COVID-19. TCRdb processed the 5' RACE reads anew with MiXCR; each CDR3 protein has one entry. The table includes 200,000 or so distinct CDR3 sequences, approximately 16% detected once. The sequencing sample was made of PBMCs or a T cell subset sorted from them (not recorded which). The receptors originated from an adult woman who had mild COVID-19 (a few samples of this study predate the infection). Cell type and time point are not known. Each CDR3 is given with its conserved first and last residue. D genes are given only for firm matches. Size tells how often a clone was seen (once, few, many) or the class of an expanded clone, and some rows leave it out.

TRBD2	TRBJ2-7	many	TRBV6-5	CASRETSGSSPQYF	TGTGCCAGCAGGGAGACTAGCGGGAGTTCTCCCCAGTACTTC
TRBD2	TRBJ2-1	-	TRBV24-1	CATSDSLAGGNEQFF	TGTGCCACCAGTGATTCACTAGCGGGAGGCAATGAGCAGTTCTTC
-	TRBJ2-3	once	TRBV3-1	CASSHPGTSVNTQYF	TGTGCCAGCAGCCATCCCGGGACATCGGTGAATACGCAGTATTTT
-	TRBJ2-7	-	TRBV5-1	CASSLARDTAYEQYF	TGCGCCAGCAGCTTGGCCAGGGACACGGCCTACGAGCAGTACTTC
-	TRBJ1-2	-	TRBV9	CASSVRDWDGYTF	TGTGCCAGCAGCGTCCGGGACTGGGATGGCTACACCTTC
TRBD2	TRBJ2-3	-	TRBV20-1	CSAPPSGSFTDTQYF	TGCAGTGCTCCTCCTAGCGGGAGTTTCACAGATACGCAGTATTTT
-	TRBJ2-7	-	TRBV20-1	CSAEGMAGRYYEQYF	TGCAGTGCTGAGGGGATGGCGGGACGATACTACGAGCAGTACTTC
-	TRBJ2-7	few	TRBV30	CAWTPQIRQVLYF	TGTGCCTGGACACCCCAGATCCGACAAGTTCTGTACTTC
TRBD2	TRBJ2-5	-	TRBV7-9	CASRSGEGTQYF	TGTGCCAGCAGGAGCGGGGAGGGGACCCAGTACTTC
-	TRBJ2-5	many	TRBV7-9	CASSLGGLRETQYF	TGTGCCAGCAGCTTAGGCGGCCTACGGGAGACCCAGTACTTC
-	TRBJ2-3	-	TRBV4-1	CASASRLTDTQYF	TGCGCCAGCGCAAGCCGGTTGACAGATACGCAGTATTTT
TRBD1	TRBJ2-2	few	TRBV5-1	CASKSTTGAAGELFF	TGCGCCAGCAAATCTACCACAGGGGCGGCCGGGGAGCTGTTTTTT
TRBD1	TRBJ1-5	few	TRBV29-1	CSVVLTGGTNQPQHF	TGCAGCGTCGTACTGACAGGGGGCACCAATCAGCCCCAGCATTTT
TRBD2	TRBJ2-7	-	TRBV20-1	CSARDRLAGGFFREQYF	TGCAGTGCTAGAGATCGGCTAGCGGGGGGATTTTTTAGGGAGCAGTACTTC
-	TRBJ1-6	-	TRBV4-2	CASSQDMGTYSPLHF	TGTGCCAGCAGCCAAGATATGGGGACCTATTCACCCCTCCACTTT
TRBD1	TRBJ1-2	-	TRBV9	CASSVGGQGRSGDGYTF	TGTGCCAGCAGCGTAGGGGGACAGGGACGGAGCGGGGATGGCTACACCTTC
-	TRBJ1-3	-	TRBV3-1	CASSQGGSAGNTIYF	TGTGCCAGCAGCCAAGGGGGGTCTGCGGGAAACACCATATATTTT
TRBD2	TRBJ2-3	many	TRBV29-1	CSVNFLGKRERTDTQYF	TGCAGCGTTAACTTTTTGGGGAAGCGGGAGAGGACAGATACGCAGTATTTT
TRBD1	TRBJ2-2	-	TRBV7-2	CASSLTGATLGTGELFF	TGTGCCAGCAGCCTTACAGGGGCCACCCTCGGGACCGGGGAGCTGTTTTTT
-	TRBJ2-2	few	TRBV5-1	CASSLGQVPGELFF	TGCGCCAGCAGCTTGGGACAGGTTCCGGGGGAGCTGTTTTTT
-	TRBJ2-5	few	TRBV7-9	CASSWTGIQETQYF	TGTGCCAGCAGCTGGACCGGTATACAAGAGACCCAGTACTTC
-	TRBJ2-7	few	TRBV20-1	CSAREPRGMYEQYF	TGCAGTGCTAGAGAGCCCAGGGGTATGTACGAGCAGTACTTC
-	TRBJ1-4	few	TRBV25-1	CASSGTRVGEKLFF	TGTGCCAGCAGTGGGACTCGGGTTGGCGAAAAACTGTTTTTT
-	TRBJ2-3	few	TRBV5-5	CASSGGGLYPDTQYF	TGTGCCAGCAGCGGGGGGGGCCTTTACCCAGATACGCAGTATTTT
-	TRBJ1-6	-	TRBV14	CASSQYQGRPSPLHF	TGTGCCAGCAGCCAATATCAGGGGAGACCGTCACCCCTCCACTTT